The clone carrying this T cell receptor beta chain showed up just once. Its antigen is not known. Time point meaning: week 11, during vaccination. Doses of 300 ug of mutant IDH1 20-mer peptide were given with topical imiquimod. Sequenced by immunoSEQ multiplex PCR; TCRdb stores in-frame clones only, minus some. The profile shows 110,000 or so clones, under 90% of them singletons. Germline V gene data show CDR1 as MNHEY and CDR2 as SVGAGI. V was shortened by 6 bases and J by 6 bases, with 18 bases between the two germline ends. The CDR3 spans 14 residues. This sample is drawn from a study of a mutant IDH1 vaccine in newly diagnosed glioma. Overall study: Beforehand, treatment had been radiotherapy, temozolomide, or both; the majority received both.

The receptor's source is a woman between 45 and 60 years old with glioma. The specimen was PBMCs, collected from a glioma patient whose treatment included an IDH1 peptide vaccine. The chain links TRBV6-5 to TRBJ2-7; tentatively, D is TRBD1 (6 bases). CDR3 loop: CASSPGAQGGEQYF. The CDR3 DNA sequence: TGTGCCAGCAGCCCCGGCGCCCAAGGGGGCGAGCAGTACTTC.